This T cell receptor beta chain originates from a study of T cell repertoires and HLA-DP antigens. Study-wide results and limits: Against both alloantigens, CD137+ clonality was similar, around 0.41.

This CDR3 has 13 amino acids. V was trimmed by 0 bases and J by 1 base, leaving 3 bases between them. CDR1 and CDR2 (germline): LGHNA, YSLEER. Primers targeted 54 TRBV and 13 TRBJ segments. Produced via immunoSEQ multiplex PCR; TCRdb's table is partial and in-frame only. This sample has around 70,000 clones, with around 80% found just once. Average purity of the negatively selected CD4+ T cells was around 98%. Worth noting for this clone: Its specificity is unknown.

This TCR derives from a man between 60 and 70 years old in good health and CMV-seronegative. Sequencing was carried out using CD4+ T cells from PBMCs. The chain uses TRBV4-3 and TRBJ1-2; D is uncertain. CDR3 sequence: CASSQDNNYGYTF. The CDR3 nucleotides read TGCGCCAGCAGCCAAGACAATAACTATGGCTACACCTTC.